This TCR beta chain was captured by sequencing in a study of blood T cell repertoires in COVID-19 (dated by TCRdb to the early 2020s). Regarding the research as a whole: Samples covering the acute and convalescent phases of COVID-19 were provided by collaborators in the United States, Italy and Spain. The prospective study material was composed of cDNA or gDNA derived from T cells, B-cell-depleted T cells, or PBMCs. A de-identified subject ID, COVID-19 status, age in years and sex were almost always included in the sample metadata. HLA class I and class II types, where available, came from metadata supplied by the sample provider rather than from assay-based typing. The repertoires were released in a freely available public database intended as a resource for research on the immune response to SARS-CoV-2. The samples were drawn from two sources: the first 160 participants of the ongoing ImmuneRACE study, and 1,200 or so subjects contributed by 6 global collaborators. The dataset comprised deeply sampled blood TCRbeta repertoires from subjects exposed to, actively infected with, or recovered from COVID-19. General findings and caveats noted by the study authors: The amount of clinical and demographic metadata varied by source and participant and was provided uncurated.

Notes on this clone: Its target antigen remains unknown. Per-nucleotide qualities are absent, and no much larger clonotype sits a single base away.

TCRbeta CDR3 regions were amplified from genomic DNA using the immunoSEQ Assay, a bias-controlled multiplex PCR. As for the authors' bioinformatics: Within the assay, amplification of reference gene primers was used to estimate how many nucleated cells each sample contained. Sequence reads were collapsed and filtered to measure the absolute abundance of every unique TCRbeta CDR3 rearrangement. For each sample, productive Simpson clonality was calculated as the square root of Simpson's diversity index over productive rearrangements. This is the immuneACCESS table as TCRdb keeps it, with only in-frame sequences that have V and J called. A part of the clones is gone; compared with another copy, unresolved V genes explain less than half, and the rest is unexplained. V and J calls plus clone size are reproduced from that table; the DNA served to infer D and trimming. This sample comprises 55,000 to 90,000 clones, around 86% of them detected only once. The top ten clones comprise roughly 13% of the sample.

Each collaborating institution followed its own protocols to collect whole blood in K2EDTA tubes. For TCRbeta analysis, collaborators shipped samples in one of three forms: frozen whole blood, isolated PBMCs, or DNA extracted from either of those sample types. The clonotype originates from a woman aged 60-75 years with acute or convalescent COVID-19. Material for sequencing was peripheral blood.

The CDR3 in this case is CASSVTGNTGELFF. The nucleotide sequence reads as follows: TGCGCCAGCAGCGTTACAGGAAACACCGGGGAGCTGTTTTTT. Here the chain combines TRBV5-1 and TRBJ2-2; the D gene is perhaps TRBD1, on 5 matching bases. The germline V gene sets CDR1 to SGHRS and CDR2 to YFSETQ. The cysteine opens and the phenylalanine closes a CDR3 of 14 amino acids. The only DNA kept is the CDR3, 42 bases in frame from the first base. V lost 4 bases and J lost 2 bases; the stretch between them is 9 bases long.